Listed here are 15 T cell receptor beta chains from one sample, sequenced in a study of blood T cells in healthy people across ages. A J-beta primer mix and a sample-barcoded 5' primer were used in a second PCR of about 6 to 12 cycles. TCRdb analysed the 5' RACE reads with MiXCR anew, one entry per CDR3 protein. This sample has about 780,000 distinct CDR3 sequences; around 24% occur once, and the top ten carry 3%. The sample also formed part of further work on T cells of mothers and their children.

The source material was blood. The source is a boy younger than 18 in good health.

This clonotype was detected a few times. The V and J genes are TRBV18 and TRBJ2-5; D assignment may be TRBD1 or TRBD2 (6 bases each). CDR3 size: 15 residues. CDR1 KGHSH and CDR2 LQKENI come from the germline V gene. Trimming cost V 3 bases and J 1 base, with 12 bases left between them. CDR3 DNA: TGTGCCAGCTCACCTGGAACGGGGGCCCAAGAGACCCAGTACTTC. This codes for CASSPGTGAQETQYF. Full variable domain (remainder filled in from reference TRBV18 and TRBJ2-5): NAGVMQNPRHLVRRRGQEARLRCSPMKGHSHVYWYRQLPEEGLKFMVYLQKENIIDESGMPKERFSAEFPKEGPSILRIQQVVRGDSAAYFCASSPGTGAQETQYFGPGTRLLVL.

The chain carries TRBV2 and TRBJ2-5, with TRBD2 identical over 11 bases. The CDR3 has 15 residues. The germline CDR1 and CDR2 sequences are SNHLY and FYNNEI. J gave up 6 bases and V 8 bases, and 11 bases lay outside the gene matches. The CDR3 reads CASEKASGGPKTQYF. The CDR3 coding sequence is TGTGCCAGCGAGAAGGCTAGCGGGGGGCCCAAGACCCAGTACTTC.

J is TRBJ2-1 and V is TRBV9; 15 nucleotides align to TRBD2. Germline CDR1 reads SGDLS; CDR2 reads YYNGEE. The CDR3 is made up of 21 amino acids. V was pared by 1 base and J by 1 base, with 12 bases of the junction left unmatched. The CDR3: CASSVKLPRTSGRGSYNEQFF. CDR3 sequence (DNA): TGTGCCAGCAGCGTAAAGCTTCCGAGGACTAGCGGGAGGGGATCCTACAATGAGCAGTTCTTC.

The CDR3 sequence is CASSLGQNSGANVLTF. For the CDR3, the DNA is TGCGCCAGCAGCTTGGGACAGAACTCTGGGGCCAACGTCCTGACTTTC. This chain links TRBV5-1 with TRBJ2-6; possible D gene TRBD1, 5 bases. Germline CDR1 and CDR2: SGHRS and YFSETQ. CDR3 size: 16 residues. Trimming removed 0 bases at V and 0 bases at J, with 7 bases between.

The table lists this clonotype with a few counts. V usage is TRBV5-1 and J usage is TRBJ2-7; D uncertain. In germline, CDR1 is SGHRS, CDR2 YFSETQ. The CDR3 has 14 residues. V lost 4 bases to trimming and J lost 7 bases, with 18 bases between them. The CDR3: CASSPRIPPREQYF. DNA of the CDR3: TGCGCCAGCAGCCCTCGGATACCCCCTCGGGAGCAGTACTTC. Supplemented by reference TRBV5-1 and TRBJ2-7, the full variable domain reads KAGVTQTPRYLIKTRGQQVTLSCSPISGHRSVSWYQQTPGQGLQFLFEYFSETQRNKGNFPGRFSGRQFSNSRSEMNVSTLELGDSALYLCASSPRIPPREQYFGPGTRLTVT.

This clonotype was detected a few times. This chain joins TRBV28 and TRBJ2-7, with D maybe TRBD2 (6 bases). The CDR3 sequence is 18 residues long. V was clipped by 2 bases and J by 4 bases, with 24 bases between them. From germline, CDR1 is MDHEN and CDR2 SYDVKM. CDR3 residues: CASSLHRWGDQILYEQYF. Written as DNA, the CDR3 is TGTGCCAGCAGTTTACATAGGTGGGGGGACCAAATACTTTACGAGCAGTACTTC.

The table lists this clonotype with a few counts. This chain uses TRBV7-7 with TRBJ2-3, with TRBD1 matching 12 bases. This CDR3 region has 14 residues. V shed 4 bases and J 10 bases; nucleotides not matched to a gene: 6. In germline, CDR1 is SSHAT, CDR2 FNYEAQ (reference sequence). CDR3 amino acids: CASSSGTGGVAQYF. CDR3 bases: TGTGCCAGCAGCTCCGGGACAGGGGGCGTCGCGCAGTATTTT. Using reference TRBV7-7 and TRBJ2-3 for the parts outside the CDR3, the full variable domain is GAGVSQSPRYKVTKRGQDVTLRCDPISSHATLYWYQQALGQGPEFLTYFNYEAQPDKSGLPSDRFSAERPEGSISTLTIQRTEQRDSAMYRCASSSGTGGVAQYFGPGTRLTVL.

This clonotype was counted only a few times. The CDR3 coding sequence is TGCGCCAGCAGCTTGTCCAGCGGGGGTTTGGAGACCCAGTACTTC. Translated, it gives CASSLSSGGLETQYF. The chain recombines TRBV5-1 with TRBJ2-5; 8 nucleotides line up with TRBD2. Germline assignment: CDR1 SGHRS and CDR2 YFSETQ. Losses at the gene ends were 1 base for V and 5 bases for J; bases not matched to a gene: 7. The CDR3 totals 15 residues. Full variable domain (missing parts from reference TRBV5-1 and TRBJ2-5): KAGVTQTPRYLIKTRGQQVTLSCSPISGHRSVSWYQQTPGQGLQFLFEYFSETQRNKGNFPGRFSGRQFSNSRSEMNVSTLELGDSALYLCASSLSSGGLETQYFGPGTRLLVL.

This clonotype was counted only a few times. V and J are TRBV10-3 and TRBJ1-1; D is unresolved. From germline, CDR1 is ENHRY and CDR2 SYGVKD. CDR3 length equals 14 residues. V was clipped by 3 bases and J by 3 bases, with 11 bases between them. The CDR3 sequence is CAISEPGIDTEAFF. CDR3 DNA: TGTGCCATCAGTGAACCCGGTATCGACACTGAAGCTTTCTTT.

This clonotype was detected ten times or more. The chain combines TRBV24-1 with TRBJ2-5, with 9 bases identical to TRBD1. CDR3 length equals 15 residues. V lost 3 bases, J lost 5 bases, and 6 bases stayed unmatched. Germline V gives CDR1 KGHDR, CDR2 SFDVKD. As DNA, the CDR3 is TGTGCCACCAGTGATCCCAGGGACAGGGCGGAGACCCAGTACTTC. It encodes CATSDPRDRAETQYF.

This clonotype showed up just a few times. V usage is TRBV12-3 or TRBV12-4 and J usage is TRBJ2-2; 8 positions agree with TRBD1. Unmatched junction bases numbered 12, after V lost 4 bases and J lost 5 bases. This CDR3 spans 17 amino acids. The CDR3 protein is CASSYGRTGMRTGELFF. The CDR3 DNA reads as TGTGCCAGCAGTTACGGACGGACAGGGATGCGGACCGGGGAGCTGTTTTTT.

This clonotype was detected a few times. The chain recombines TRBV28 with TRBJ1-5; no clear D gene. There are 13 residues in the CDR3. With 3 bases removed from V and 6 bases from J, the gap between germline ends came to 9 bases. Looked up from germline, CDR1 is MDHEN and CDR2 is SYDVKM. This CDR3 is CASSFLRSQPQHF. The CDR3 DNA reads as TGTGCCAGCAGTTTCCTCCGCAGTCAGCCCCAGCATTTT.

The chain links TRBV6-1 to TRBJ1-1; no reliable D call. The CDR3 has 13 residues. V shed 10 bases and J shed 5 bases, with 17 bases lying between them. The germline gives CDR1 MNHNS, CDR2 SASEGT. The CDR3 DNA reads TGTGCCATCCGCAGACCTCTGGGGACTGAAGCTTTCTTT. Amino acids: CAIRRPLGTEAFF.

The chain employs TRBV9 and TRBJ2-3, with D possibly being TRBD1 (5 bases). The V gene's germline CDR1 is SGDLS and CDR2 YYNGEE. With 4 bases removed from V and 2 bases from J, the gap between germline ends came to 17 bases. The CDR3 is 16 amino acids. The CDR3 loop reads CASSLVGSGLTDTQYF. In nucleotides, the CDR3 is TGTGCCAGCAGCCTCGTGGGGTCAGGGCTCACAGATACGCAGTATTTT.

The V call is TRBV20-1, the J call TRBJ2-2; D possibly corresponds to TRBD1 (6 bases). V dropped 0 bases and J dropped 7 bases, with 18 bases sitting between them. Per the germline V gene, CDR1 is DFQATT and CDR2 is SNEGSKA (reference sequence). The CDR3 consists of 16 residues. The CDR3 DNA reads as TGCAGTGCTAGAGATCCGGGACAAAGGGGGAACGGGGAGCTGTTTTTT. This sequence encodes CSARDPGQRGNGELFF.